This TCR beta chain was profiled in a study of PD-L1 blockade in urothelial cancer. Synthetically made TCR analog templates were put into each PCR as spikes. Using immunoSEQ multiplex PCR, the repertoire was profiled, and TCRdb retains in-frame clones only, with some absent. Among 70,000 to 85,000 clones listed, around four fifths were seen once. Trimming shortened V by 0 bases and J by 1 base, and 13 bases separated the two germline ends. The length of the CDR3 is 16 residues. The sequences come from PBMCs, collected around atezolizumab (anti-PD-L1) treatment. V gene TRBV5-3 combines with J gene TRBJ2-5; tentative D call: TRBD2 (6 bases). TRBV5-3 is assigned to the ORF class and has an uncertain function. The origin of this receptor is a man aged 65 to 85 with urothelial cancer. The CDR3 region is CARSLEWGRFQETQYF. CDR3 coding DNA: TGTGCCAGAAGCTTGGAGTGGGGGAGGTTCCAAGAGACCCAGTACTTC.